Listed below are T cell receptor beta chains from one sample, sequenced in a study of blood T cell repertoires in COVID-19. TCRdb's table, derived via immunoSEQ multiplex PCR, lists solely in-frame clones and lacks some. The sample yields roughly 190,000 clones, approximately 82% seen once. The sequenced sample was peripheral blood. The source of these receptors is a man aged 45-65 years with active or convalescent COVID-19. Both conserved end residues are part of each CDR3. D genes are given only for firm matches. Clone sizes are given selectively: once, few, many, or a class where the clone is expanded.

clone size	D gene	J gene	V gene	CDR3 DNA	CDR3 protein
-	-	TRBJ2-6	TRBV5-4	TGTGCCAGCAGCCCTGGACTGATCTCTGGGGCCAACGTCCTGACTTTC	CASSPGLISGANVLTF
few	TRBD1	TRBJ1-6	TRBV6-2/TRBV6-3	TGTGCCAGCAGTTACAGACAGGGGGAGAGCTCCTATAATTCACCCCTCCACTTT	CASSYRQGESSYNSPLHF
once	-	TRBJ2-1	TRBV29-1	TGCAGCGTTCACGGCGACCTTATGGGGAGCTCCTACAATGAGCAGTTCTTC	CSVHGDLMGSSYNEQFF
-	-	TRBJ1-4	TRBV14	TGTGCCAGCAGCCAGCCGGGATCAACTAATGAAAAACTGTTTTTT	CASSQPGSTNEKLFF
-	TRBD1	TRBJ1-5	TRBV6-5	TGTGCCAGCACCCCGACAGGGTTTCAGCCCCAGCATTTT	CASTPTGFQPQHF
-	-	TRBJ2-1	TRBV10-3	TGTGCCATCAGACGACAGCCCAGCTCCTACAATGAGCAGTTCTTC	CAIRRQPSSYNEQFF
-	TRBD1	TRBJ2-6	TRBV5-4	TGTGCCAGCAGCTTGGACACAGGGGGCCCTGGGGCCAACGTCCTGACTTTC	CASSLDTGGPGANVLTF
few	TRBD2	TRBJ2-1	TRBV4-3	TGCGCCAGCAGCCAAGATGGGGCGGGGGGGCCTTACAATGAGCAGTTCTTC	CASSQDGAGGPYNEQFF
-	TRBD1	TRBJ1-2	TRBV5-6	TGTGCCAGCGGAATTTTCACAGGGGGCGTCGGTATCTATGGCTACACCTTC	CASGIFTGGVGIYGYTF
-	-	TRBJ1-4	TRBV18	TGTGCCAGCTCACCTGGGACTCCAGGGAATGAAAAACTGTTTTTT	CASSPGTPGNEKLFF
-	TRBD1	TRBJ1-2	TRBV7-9	TGTGCCACCCAGTTACAGGGGCGAGCTAACTATGGCTACACCTTC	CATQLQGRANYGYTF
-	TRBD1	TRBJ1-3	TRBV11-2	TGTGCCAGCAGCTTAGTGGCAGGGGGCCACTCTGGAAACACCATATATTTT	CASSLVAGGHSGNTIYF
-	TRBD1	TRBJ1-2	TRBV6-4	TGTGCCAGCAGCAAAGGGACAGGAAACTATGGCTACACCTTC	CASSKGTGNYGYTF
-	-	TRBJ2-3	TRBV5-5	TGTGCCAGCAGCCGAGGCCCCAAACACACAGATACGCAGTATTTT	CASSRGPKHTDTQYF
-	TRBD2	TRBJ2-6	TRBV27	TGTGCCAGCTCCCTTAGGACTAGCTCTGGGGCCAACGTCCTGACTTTC	CASSLRTSSGANVLTF
once	-	TRBJ1-5	TRBV28	TGTGCCAGCAGCCGTTGGGGGCAGGGAGGCAATCAGCCCCAGCATTTT	CASSRWGQGGNQPQHF
-	-	TRBJ2-5	TRBV19	TGTGCCAGTAGTCAGAAAGAGACCCAGTACTTC	CASSQKETQYF
-	TRBD2	TRBJ2-3	TRBV6-5	TGTGCCAGCAGTTACCTTAGCGGGAGGGCCGTGGATACGCAGTATTTT	CASSYLSGRAVDTQYF
few	-	TRBJ2-7	TRBV4-3	TGCGCCAGCAGCCAGGGTGATAGGAGCTACGAGCAGTACTTC	CASSQGDRSYEQYF
-	TRBD2	TRBJ2-2	TRBV7-2	TGTGCCAGCAGCTCCTTTGGACTAGCGGGTGAAACCGGGGAGCTGTTTTTT	CASSSFGLAGETGELFF
-	TRBD1	TRBJ1-2	TRBV7-8	TGTGCCAGCAGCTTAAGAGGACAGGGCGCTAACTATGGCTACACCTTC	CASSLRGQGANYGYTF
-	-	TRBJ2-1	TRBV5-4	TGTGCCAGCAGCTTGACAGGGAACATCAATGAGCAGTTCTTC	CASSLTGNINEQFF
-	-	TRBJ2-1	TRBV24-1	TGTGCCACCAGTGAGCCCGAGAGGGCAGACAATGAGCAGTTCTTC	CATSEPERADNEQFF
-	TRBD1	TRBJ1-5	TRBV27	TGTGCCAGCCGACCAGGGGGCCATAGCAATCAGCCCCAGCATTTT	CASRPGGHSNQPQHF
-	TRBD2	TRBJ2-7	TRBV5-1	TGCGCCAGCAGCCTGGGACTAGCGGCTTCCTACGAGCAGTACTTC	CASSLGLAASYEQYF
few	TRBD1	TRBJ1-4	TRBV18	TGTGCCAGCTCACCTTGGAACAGGGGAGGTGAAAAACTGTTTTTT	CASSPWNRGGEKLFF
-	TRBD1	TRBJ1-3	TRBV18	TGTGCCAGCTCACCCCGACACGACAGGGGTGGAAACACCATATATTTT	CASSPRHDRGGNTIYF
once	-	TRBJ2-5	TRBV15	TGTGCCACCAGCAGGCTACTAGGAATCAGAGAGACCCAGTACTTC	CATSRLLGIRETQYF
-	-	TRBJ2-3	TRBV6-1	TGTGCCAGCAGTGAACTCCCGGGGACTAGCACAGATACGCAGTATTTT	CASSELPGTSTDTQYF
-	TRBD2	TRBJ2-2	TRBV19	TGTGCCAGTAGTATTACGGCGGGGGGGATCACCGGGGAGCTGTTTTTT	CASSITAGGITGELFF
-	-	TRBJ1-2	TRBV5-6	TGTGCCAGCAGCTTCGCAGGGAGGAATGGCTACACCTTC	CASSFAGRNGYTF
-	-	TRBJ1-2	TRBV5-6	TGTGCCAGCAGCACTTACAGGGAGATCTATGGCTACACCTTC	CASSTYREIYGYTF
-	-	TRBJ1-1	TRBV19	TGTGCCAGTAGTCCCCGGGGTTCGAACACTGAAGCTTTCTTT	CASSPRGSNTEAFF
-	TRBD1	TRBJ1-1	TRBV9	TGTGCCAGCAGCGTCAAAGGGACAGGGCCCGAAGCTTTCTTT	CASSVKGTGPEAFF
-	-	TRBJ1-2	TRBV4-1	TGCGCCAGCACCCCCACGCGAGGCGCCTCCTATGGCTACACCTTC	CASTPTRGASYGYTF
-	-	TRBJ2-3	TRBV18	TGTGCCAGCTCACCCTCGCCGGGGAGGACAGATACGCAGTATTTT	CASSPSPGRTDTQYF
-	-	TRBJ1-2	TRBV19	TGTGCCAGTATGCGGGGTGACAGTATAGATGCCGGCTATGGCTACACCTTC	CASMRGDSIDAGYGYTF
-	TRBD1	TRBJ1-5	TRBV4-2	TGTGCCAGCAGCCCCTACAGGGGGCCTGGTCAGCCCCAGCATTTT	CASSPYRGPGQPQHF
once	TRBD1	TRBJ2-3	TRBV7-9	TGTGCCAGCACCACTCCAACGACAGGGAGTTTAGGAGATACGCAGTATTTT	CASTTPTTGSLGDTQYF
-	TRBD2	TRBJ2-3	TRBV14	TGTGCCAGCAGGTCTAGCGGGAGCACAGATACGCAGTATTTT	CASRSSGSTDTQYF
few	-	TRBJ1-2	TRBV19	TGTGCCAGTAGTATAGACACAAGCTATGGCTACACCTTC	CASSIDTSYGYTF
-	-	TRBJ2-5	TRBV6-6	TGTGCCAGCAGATTCTACGGGACTGCACACTTC	CASRFYGTAHF